The T cell receptor (beta chain) under discussion was sequenced for a study of CD8 T cells in ankylosing spondylitis. The sample holds a few counts of this clonotype. Its antigen is undetermined. Broader study findings: Reportedly, disease-linked clones are significantly enriched in ankylosing spondylitis patients' matched synovial fluid. Seven or eight highly homologous variants made up a TCR beta motif, and this motif appeared characteristic of ankylosing spondylitis blood.

The CDR3 is made up of 15 amino acids. V lost 0 bases, J lost 8 bases, and 7 bases stayed unmatched. Per germline, CDR1 SGHRS and CDR2 YFSETQ. Quantitative 5'-RACE with molecular barcodes generated TCR beta libraries. MiXCR, applied by TCRdb to the 5' RACE reads, yields one record per CDR3 protein. Of approximately 350,000 distinct CDR3 sequences listed, about 15% were seen once; the top ten hold about 1%. The sequence was obtained from a male donor with ankylosing spondylitis or in good health (not recorded which). The sequenced material came from blood, either unsorted or a sorted T cell fraction (not recorded which). V usage is TRBV5-1 and J usage is TRBJ1-4, with 7 bases that match TRBD1. CDR3 DNA: TGCGCCAGCAGCTTGGGACAGGGTTTTGCCGAAAAACTGTTTTTT. As protein: CASSLGQGFAEKLFF.